The subject of this entry is one T cell receptor beta chain. It lacks a known antigen. The record has no base qualities; no much larger clone is one base away. The collaborating institutions used their own protocols to collect whole blood in K2EDTA tubes. For TCRbeta analysis, collaborator samples were shipped as frozen whole blood, as isolated PBMCs, or as DNA extracted from either sample type. The junction shows trimming of 4 bases on V and 0 bases on J, plus 21 bases between the germline ends. The CDR3 runs 19 amino acids, cysteine and phenylalanine included. The read is trimmed to its CDR3 DNA, 57 bases read in frame from base 1. CDR1 and CDR2, per the germline V gene, are KGHDR and SFDVKD. These data are taken from a study of blood T cell repertoires in COVID-19 (dated by TCRdb to 2020 to 2022). Some background on the complete study: Samples from collaborators originated in the United States, Italy and Spain and spanned both the acute and convalescent phases of COVID-19. The material from the prospective study consisted of cDNA or gDNA derived from T cells, B-cell-depleted T cells, or PBMCs. A freely available public database, intended as a resource for researchers studying the immune response to SARS-CoV-2, is where the repertoires were released. Sample metadata almost always included a de-identified subject ID, COVID-19 status, age in years and sex. The samples were drawn from the first 160 participants of the ongoing ImmuneRACE study and from under 1,500 subjects provided by 6 global collaborators. Where available, HLA class I and class II types were obtained from metadata supplied by the sample provider rather than from assay-based typing. The dataset comprised deeply sampled blood TCRbeta repertoires from subjects exposed to, actively infected with, or recovered from COVID-19.

TCRbeta CDR3 regions were amplified from genomic DNA using the immunoSEQ Assay, a bias-controlled multiplex PCR. The study's processing was this. Within the assay, amplification of reference gene primers was used to estimate how many nucleated cells each sample contained. Sequence reads were collapsed and filtered to measure the absolute abundance of every unique TCRbeta CDR3 rearrangement. Productive Simpson clonality was computed per sample as the square root of Simpson's diversity index over productive rearrangements. TCRdb holds this immuneACCESS table with in-frame rearrangements only. Some clones are missing; in checked studies, unresolved V genes explain under half, and the rest has no known cause. V and J calls and clone size are copied from that table; D and trimming were computed from the DNA. The sample includes under 150,000 clones, with 70% to 90% observed a single time. More than 3% of the sample is in the top ten clones.

The study at large found these results: The amount of clinical and demographic metadata varied by source and participant and was provided uncurated.

This receptor was identified in a man aged 35-49 years with acute or convalescent COVID-19. Specimen: peripheral blood. The chain employs TRBV24-1 and TRBJ2-4; the D gene assignment is ambiguous. DNA sequence: TGTGCCACCAGTGACGACAATGAAAGGTTTGGCATAGCCAAAAACATTCAGTACTTC. This translates into CATSDDNERFGIAKNIQYF.